This TCR beta chain was found in a study of blood T cell repertoires in COVID-19. Study information: Sources were T cells, B-cell-depleted T cells, or PBMCs; the material itself was cDNA or gDNA.

Original methodology: Scientists estimated how many nucleated cells there were by amplifying reference gene primers. Generated by immunoSEQ multiplex PCR, the TCRdb table keeps only in-frame clones and is missing some. V, J and clone size derive from that table, while D and trimming were established from the DNA sequence. This repertoire shows about 200,000 clones, about four fifths found once; its top ten account for around 7.8%. This CDR3 is built from 16 residues. V gave up 0 bases and J gave up 4 bases, with 15 bases separating them. Germline values: CDR1 PRHDT, CDR2 FYEKMQ (reference sequence). Patients at the Seattle site were enrolled during active infection and followed longitudinally.

The chain combines TRBV13 with TRBJ1-1; a possible D gene is TRBD1 (5 bases). The TCR originated in a woman of 80 years or more with COVID-19, enrolled during active disease. The sequenced material came from peripheral blood. The CDR3 nucleotides read TGTGCCAGCAGCTTAGGTTCAGGTGGGGCTCGCACTGAAGCTTTCTTT. Amino acids: CASSLGSGGARTEAFF.